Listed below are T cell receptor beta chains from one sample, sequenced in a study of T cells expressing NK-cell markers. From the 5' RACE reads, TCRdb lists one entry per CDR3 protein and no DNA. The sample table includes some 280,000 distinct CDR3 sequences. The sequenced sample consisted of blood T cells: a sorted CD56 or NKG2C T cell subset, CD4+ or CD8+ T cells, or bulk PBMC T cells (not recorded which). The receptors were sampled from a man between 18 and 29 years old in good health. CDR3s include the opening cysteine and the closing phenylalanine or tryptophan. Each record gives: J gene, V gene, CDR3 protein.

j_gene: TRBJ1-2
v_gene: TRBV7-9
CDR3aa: CASSLALLTGHGYTF

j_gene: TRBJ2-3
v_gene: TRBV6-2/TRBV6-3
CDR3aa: CASSYSKDSSTSTDTQYF

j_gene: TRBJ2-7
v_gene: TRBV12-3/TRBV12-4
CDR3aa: CASRRDSVAGEQYF

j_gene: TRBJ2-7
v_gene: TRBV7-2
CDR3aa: CASSLAFSGFAYEQYF

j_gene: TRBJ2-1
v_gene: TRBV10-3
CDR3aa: CAIKKSIMSSYNEQFF

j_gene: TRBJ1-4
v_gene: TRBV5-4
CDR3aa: CASSNDREKLFF

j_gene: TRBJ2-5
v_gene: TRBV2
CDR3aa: CASKVFDGQETQYF

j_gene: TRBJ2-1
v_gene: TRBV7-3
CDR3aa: CASSSNPYEQFF

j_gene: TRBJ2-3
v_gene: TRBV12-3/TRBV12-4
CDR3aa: CASSPPGRTDTQYF

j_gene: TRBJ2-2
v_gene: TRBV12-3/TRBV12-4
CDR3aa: CASSLLQGLNTGELFF

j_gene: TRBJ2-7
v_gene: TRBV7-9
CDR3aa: CASRHAAGGPHEQYF

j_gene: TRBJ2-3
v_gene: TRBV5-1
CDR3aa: CASSFLETSTDTQYF

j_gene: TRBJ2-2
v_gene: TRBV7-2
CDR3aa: CASSRKSANTGELFF

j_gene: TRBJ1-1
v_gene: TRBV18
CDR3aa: CASSPIGSGNMNTEAFF

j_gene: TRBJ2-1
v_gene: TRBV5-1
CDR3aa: CASSYGLAGVNEQFF

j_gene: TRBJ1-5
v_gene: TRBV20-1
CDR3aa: CSAKGRVRGLGEPQHF

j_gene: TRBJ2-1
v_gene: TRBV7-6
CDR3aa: CASCRELAAGCEQFF

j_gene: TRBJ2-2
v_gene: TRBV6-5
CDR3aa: CASSSPIAANTGELFF

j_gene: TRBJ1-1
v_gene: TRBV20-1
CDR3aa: CSATGGGALVNTEAFF

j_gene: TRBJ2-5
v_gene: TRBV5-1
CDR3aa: CASSGGAVRGWETQYF

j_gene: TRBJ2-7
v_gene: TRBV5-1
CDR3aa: CASSLVIGEQYF

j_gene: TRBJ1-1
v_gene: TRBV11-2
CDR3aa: CASTPGHTNTEAFF

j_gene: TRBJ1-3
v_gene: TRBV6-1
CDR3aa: CASSQTGDSGNTIYF

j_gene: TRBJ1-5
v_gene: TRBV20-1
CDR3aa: CSAVDGSIDQPQHF

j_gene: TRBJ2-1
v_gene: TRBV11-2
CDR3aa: CASSPTPSSYNEQFF

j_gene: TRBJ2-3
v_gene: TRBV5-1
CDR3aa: CASSPSSGRRTDTQYF

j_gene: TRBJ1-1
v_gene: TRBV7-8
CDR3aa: CASRPTGAMNTEAFF

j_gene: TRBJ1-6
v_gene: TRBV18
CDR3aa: CASSPPQDRGRSPLHF

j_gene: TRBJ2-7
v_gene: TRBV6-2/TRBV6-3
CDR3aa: CASRTAGGPYEQYF

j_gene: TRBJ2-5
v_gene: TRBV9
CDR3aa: CASSRTGGAGETQYF

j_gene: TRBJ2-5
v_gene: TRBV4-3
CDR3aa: CASSQTGTSGIVTQYF

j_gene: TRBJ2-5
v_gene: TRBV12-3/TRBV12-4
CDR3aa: CASSFLGRGRLGETQYF

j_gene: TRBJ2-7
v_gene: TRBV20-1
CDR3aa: CSAIWRSYEQYF

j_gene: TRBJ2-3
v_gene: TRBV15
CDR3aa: CATRLAGTSGSAADTQYF

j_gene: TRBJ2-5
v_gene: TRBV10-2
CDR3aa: CASSERLAEETQYF

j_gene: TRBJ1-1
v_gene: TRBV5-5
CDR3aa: CASSPTGRSNTEAFF

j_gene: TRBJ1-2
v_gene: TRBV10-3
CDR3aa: CAISEYREGYTF

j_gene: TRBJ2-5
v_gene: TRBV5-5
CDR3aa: CASSLETGGIETQYF

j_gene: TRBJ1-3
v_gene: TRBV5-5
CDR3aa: CASSWTGPSGNTIYF

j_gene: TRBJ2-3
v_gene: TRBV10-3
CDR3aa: CAISLAGGTDTQYF

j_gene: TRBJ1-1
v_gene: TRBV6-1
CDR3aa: CASSLHGTPEAFF

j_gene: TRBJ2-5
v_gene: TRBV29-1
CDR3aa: CSVGPLPRGRLKETQYF

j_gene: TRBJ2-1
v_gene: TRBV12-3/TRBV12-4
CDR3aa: CASDGAGGANEQFF

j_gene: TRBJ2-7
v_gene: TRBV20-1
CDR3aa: CSATGASVPEQYF

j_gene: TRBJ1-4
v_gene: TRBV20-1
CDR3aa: CSGRGGTGGYSEKLFF

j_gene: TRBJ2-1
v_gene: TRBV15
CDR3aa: CATSRGSGRTNNEQFF

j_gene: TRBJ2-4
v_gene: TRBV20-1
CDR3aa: CSASRSGTKNIQYF

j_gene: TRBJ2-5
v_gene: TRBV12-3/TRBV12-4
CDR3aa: CASTPAGQRLKGETQYF

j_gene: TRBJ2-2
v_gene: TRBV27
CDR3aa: CASSRTDTGELFF

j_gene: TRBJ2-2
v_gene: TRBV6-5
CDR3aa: CASSYSPEWTGELFF

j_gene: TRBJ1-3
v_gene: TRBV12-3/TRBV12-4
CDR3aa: CASSKQGGGNTIYF

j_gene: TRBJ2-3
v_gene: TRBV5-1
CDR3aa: CASSESNRGATDTQYF

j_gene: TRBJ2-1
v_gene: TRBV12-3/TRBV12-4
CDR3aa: CASRPGREENEQFF

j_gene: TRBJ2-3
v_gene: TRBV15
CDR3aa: CATSIDRGPFEYF

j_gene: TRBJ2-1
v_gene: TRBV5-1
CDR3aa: CASSLLSGNEQFF

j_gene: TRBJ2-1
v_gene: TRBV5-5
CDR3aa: CASRLQALSSYNEQFF

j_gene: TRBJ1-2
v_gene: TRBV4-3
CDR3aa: CASSALGSYGYTF